The source of this T cell receptor (beta chain) is a study of neurological immune-mediated disorders. Findings and limits, study-wide: There were no CDR3 amino acid sequences shared by expanded clones across subjects, a result suggesting private repertoires in all groups. HTLV-1-associated myelopathy showed the most TCR clonal expansion; multiple sclerosis the least, below healthy controls.

TCRdb recomputed calls from the 5' RACE reads with MiXCR, one row per CDR3 protein. The data contain 30,000 to 45,000 distinct CDR3 sequences, over 9% of them singletons. The CDR3 totals 15 residues. Looked up from germline, CDR1 is SGHRS and CDR2 is YFSETQ. About this clonotype: What it recognizes is unknown. At one end the junction does not follow the germline gene, possibly because of a read error.

Sequenced input: PBMCs. This clonotype originated in a woman in her twenties or thirties with HTLV-1-associated myelopathy (HAM/TSP). The chain has TRBV5-1 and TRBJ1-6; no reliable D call. In DNA, the CDR3 is TGCGCCAGCAGCTTGTACGGGAGTGCAGGTTCACCCCTACACTTT. Protein product: CASSLYGSAGSPLHF.